This T cell receptor beta chain was observed in a study of cytotoxic CD8 clonotypes in ibrutinib-treated CLL. TCRdb's copy holds only in-frame clones and misses some; the assay was immunoSEQ multiplex PCR. Of some 130,000 clones listed, about 80% are singletons. CDR1 and CDR2 (germline): LNHDA, SQIVND (reference sequence). V was clipped by 6 bases and J by 0 bases, with 12 bases between them. This CDR3 is 15 amino acids long. Sequencing was performed on PBMCs, taken after 24 months of ibrutinib treatment. The origin of this receptor is a human donor with chronic lymphocytic leukemia. The rearrangement uses TRBV19 and TRBJ1-5; D call uncertain. CDR3 DNA sequence: TGTGCCAGTAGGAAGGGCAGGAATAGCAATCAGCCCCAGCATTTT. As protein: CASRKGRNSNQPQHF. Combining the CDR3 with reference TRBV19 and TRBJ1-5 gives the whole variable domain DGGITQSPKYLFRKEGQNVTLSCEQNLNHDAMYWYRQDPGQGLRLIYYSQIVNDFQKGDIAEGYSVSREKKESFPLTVTSAQKNPTAFYLCASRKGRNSNQPQHFGDGTRLSIL.